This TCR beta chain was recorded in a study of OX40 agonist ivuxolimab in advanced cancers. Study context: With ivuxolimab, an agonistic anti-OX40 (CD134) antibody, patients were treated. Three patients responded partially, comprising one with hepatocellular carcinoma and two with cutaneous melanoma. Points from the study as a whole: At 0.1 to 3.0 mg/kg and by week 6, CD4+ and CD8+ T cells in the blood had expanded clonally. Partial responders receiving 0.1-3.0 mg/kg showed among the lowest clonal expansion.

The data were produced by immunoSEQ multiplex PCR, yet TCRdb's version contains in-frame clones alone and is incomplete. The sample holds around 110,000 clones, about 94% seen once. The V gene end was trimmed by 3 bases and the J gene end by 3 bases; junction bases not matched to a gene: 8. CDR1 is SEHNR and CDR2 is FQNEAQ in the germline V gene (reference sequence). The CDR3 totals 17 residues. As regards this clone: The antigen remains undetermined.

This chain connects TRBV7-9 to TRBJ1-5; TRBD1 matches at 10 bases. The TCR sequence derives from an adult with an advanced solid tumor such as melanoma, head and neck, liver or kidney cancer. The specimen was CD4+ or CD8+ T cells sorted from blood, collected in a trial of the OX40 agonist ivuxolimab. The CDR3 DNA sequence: TGTGCCAGCAGCTTCGGGACAGGGGCATTCGCCAATCAGCCCCAGCATTTT. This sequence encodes CASSFGTGAFANQPQHF.